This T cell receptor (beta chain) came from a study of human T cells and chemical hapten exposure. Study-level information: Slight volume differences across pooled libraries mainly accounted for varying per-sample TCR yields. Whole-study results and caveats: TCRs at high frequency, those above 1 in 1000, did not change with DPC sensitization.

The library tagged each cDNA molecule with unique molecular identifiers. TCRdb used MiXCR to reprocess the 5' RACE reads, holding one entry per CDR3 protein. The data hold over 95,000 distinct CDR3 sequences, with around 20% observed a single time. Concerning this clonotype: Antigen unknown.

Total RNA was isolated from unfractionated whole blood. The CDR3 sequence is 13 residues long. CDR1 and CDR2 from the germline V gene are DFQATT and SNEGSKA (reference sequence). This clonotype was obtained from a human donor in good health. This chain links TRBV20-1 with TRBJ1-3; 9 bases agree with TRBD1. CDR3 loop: CGFSGQGRNTIYF. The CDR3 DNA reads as TGCGGATTTTCAGGACAGGGGAGAAACACCATATATTTT.